These 4 T cell receptor beta chains were all obtained from the same sample, sequenced in a study of shared clonotypes between healthy human individuals. The repertoire was sequenced with immunoSEQ multiplex PCR; TCRdb's copy has only in-frame clones and lacks some. The table shows hundreds of thousands of clones, with 74% occurring only once. Sequencing input: memory CD4+ T cells sorted from blood. The subset was: CD45RA-negative fraction. Source of these receptors: a man aged 30-40 years in good health.

CDR3 amino acids: CASSTDRDAFF. The CDR3 coding sequence is TGTGCCAGCTCGACAGACAGAGACGCTTTCTTT. The chain combines TRBV18 with TRBJ1-1; D perhaps matches TRBD1 (5 bases). Germline CDR1 is KGHSH and CDR2 is LQKENI. CDR3 size: 11 residues. Trimming stripped 6 bases from V and 11 bases from J, with 13 bases between.

The chain joins TRBV10-2 to TRBJ2-7; D uncertain. V gave up 4 bases and J gave up 4 bases, with 14 bases separating them. CDR1 and CDR2 (germline): WSHSY, SAAADI. The CDR3 loop spans 14 amino acids. The DNA for the CDR3 is TGCGCCAGCAGTGCCTCCGGTAGCAGTTACGAGCAGTACTTC. Protein: CASSASGSSYEQYF.

This clone was seen only a few times. The J gene is TRBJ2-7, the V gene TRBV6-5; D may match TRBD1 or TRBD2 (5 bases each). This CDR3 has 13 amino acids. The germline V gene has CDR1 MNHEY and CDR2 SVGAGI. Deletions cut 6 bases from V and 0 bases from J, with 9 bases between. CDR3: CASREGPSYEQYF. CDR3 DNA: TGTGCCAGCAGAGAGGGACCCTCCTACGAGCAGTACTTC.

The V gene is TRBV11-2, the J gene TRBJ2-1, with 9 positions matching TRBD1. Germline CDR1 SGHAT, CDR2 FQNNGV. Unmatched junction bases numbered 5, after V lost 7 bases and J lost 1 base. The CDR3 sequence is 15 residues long. The DNA for the CDR3 is TGTGCCAGCACCCTCGGACAGGGGTCCTACAATGAGCAGTTCTTC. Its translation: CASTLGQGSYNEQFF.